This passage covers 9 T cell receptor beta chains from one sample sequenced in a study of CD8+CD57+ T cells in acquired aplastic anemia. TCR beta VDJ and CDR3 were profiled, and genomic DNA was the template. In TCRdb, the reads were re-called with MiXCR into one record per CDR3 protein. This sample yields roughly 200,000 distinct CDR3 sequences, of which roughly 57% are seen a single time; about 29% belongs to the top ten. The specimen was sorted CD4+, CD8+, or CD8+CD57+ T cells (not recorded which) from PBMCs. The origin of the receptors is a human donor in good health.

This clonotype has just a few counts. The chain employs TRBV10-3 and TRBJ2-2, with D possibly called TRBD1 or TRBD2 (5 bases each). CDR3 length equals 16 residues. Germline CDR1 and CDR2: ENHRY and SYGVKD. V was trimmed by 6 bases and J by 0 bases, leaving 14 bases between them. CDR3 sequence: CAIREAGTANTGELFF. CDR3 DNA sequence: TGTGCCATCAGGGAAGCCGGGACGGCGAACACCGGGGAGCTGTTTTTT.

This clonotype showed up many times. This sequence joins TRBV20-1 and TRBJ2-7; a weak D match, TRBD2 (6 bases). The CDR3 has 14 amino acids. V lost 0 bases and J 1 base, leaving 10 bases between the germline ends. Germline V gives CDR1 DFQATT, CDR2 SNEGSKA (reference sequence). The CDR3 DNA sequence: TGCAGTGCTAGAGATCCCGGGGGTTCCTACGAGCAGTACTTC. Amino acid sequence: CSARDPGGSYEQYF.

This sequence joins TRBV20-1 and TRBJ2-7; 7 bases match TRBD1. Germline V gives CDR1 DFQATT, CDR2 SNEGSKA (reference sequence). With V trimmed by 1 base and J by 3 bases, 9 bases remained unmatched. This CDR3 has 15 residues. The CDR3 sequence is CSARADRADFYEQYF. DNA for the CDR3: TGCAGTGCTAGAGCTGACAGGGCGGACTTCTACGAGCAGTACTTC.

This sequence joins TRBV20-1 and TRBJ2-7; D may be TRBD1 (5 bases). The J call may be wrong; the DNA end is better matched by TRBJ2-5. Germline V gene sequence: CDR1 DFQATT, CDR2 SNEGSKA (reference sequence). The CDR3 loop spans 14 amino acids. In nucleotides, the CDR3 is TGCAGTGCTAGAGACGGGCAGGGCCGGGAGACCCAGTACTTC. Its protein product is CSARDGQGRETQYF.

V and J are TRBV24-1 and TRBJ1-4; D might be TRBD1 (5 bases). V lost 3 bases and J 8 bases, leaving 9 bases between the germline ends. The germline CDR1 and CDR2 sequences are KGHDR and SFDVKD. The CDR3 loop spans 13 amino acids. CDR3 sequence reads: CATSDAGTEKLFF. In DNA, the CDR3 is TGTGCCACCAGTGATGCCGGGACCGAAAAACTGTTTTTT.

This chain links TRBV20-1 with TRBJ2-1, with 8 bases that match TRBD2. With 5 bases clipped from V and 10 bases from J, the junction kept 19 bases outside the gene matches. The CDR3 extends over 16 amino acids. The germline CDR1 and CDR2 sequences are DFQATT and SNEGSKA (reference sequence). CDR3 residues: CSAPPGASGRSEEQFF. The CDR3 DNA sequence: TGCAGTGCTCCCCCGGGGGCTAGCGGGCGCTCGGAGGAGCAGTTCTTC.

This chain joins TRBV27 and TRBJ1-6; D call uncertain. CDR3 length: 16 amino acids. Germline V gene lookup returns CDR1 MNHEY and CDR2 SMNVEV (reference sequence). V lost 3 bases and J lost 10, with 19 bases in between. CDR3 in DNA: TGTGCCAGCAGTTTTGACGCAGACACCACCTCCTCACCCCTCCACTTT. The encoded protein is CASSFDADTTSSPLHF.

This clonotype was counted at least ten times. This chain links TRBV5-1 with TRBJ2-7; TRBD1 aligns across 12 bases. CDR3 size: 14 residues. CDR1 SGHRS and CDR2 YFSETQ come from the germline V gene. V lost 4 bases, J lost 5 bases, and 4 bases stayed unmatched. CDR3 coding DNA: TGCGCCAGCAGCCCGGGACAGGGGGCACACGAGCAGTACTTC. It codes for CASSPGQGAHEQYF.

The genes are TRBV2 and TRBJ1-1, with D uncertain. This CDR3 has 10 amino acids. The germline V gene encodes CDR1 SNHLY and CDR2 FYNNEI. The CDR3 nucleotides read TGTGCAGCAGAGGTTTCTGAAGCTTTCTTT. This translates into CAAEVSEAFF.